These 8 T cell receptor beta chains came from one sample sequenced in a study of cytomegalovirus exposure and HLA in healthy donors. PCR used 60 Vbeta primers and 13 Jbeta primers. Generated by immunoSEQ multiplex PCR, the TCRdb table keeps only in-frame clones and is missing some. The sample lists about 130,000 clones, approximately 82% occurring once. The source material was PBMCs. The receptors here all came from a woman between 18 and 29 years old in good health and CMV-seropositive.

The gene calls are TRBV6-5 and TRBJ2-5, with 8 bases identical to TRBD1. The J call is doubtful: the DNA matches TRBJ2-7 better. The CDR3 has 13 amino acids. The germline CDR1 and CDR2 sequences are MNHEY and SVGAGI. CDR3: CASSTRGPNEQYF. CDR3 nucleotides: TGTGCCAGCAGTACCAGGGGGCCCAACGAGCAGTACTTC.

The rearrangement joins TRBV27 to TRBJ2-7, with TRBD1 as a possible D gene (8 bases). CDR3 length equals 15 residues. CDR1 is MNHEY, CDR2 SMNVEV, per germline (reference sequence). The V gene lost 6 bases and the J gene lost 4 bases, with 19 bases spanning the gap. In DNA, the CDR3 is TGTGCCAGCAGATCGGACAGGGACTACGAGTACGAGCAGTACTTC. It specifies CASRSDRDYEYEQYF.

In its sample, this clone was seen once. The chain has TRBV5-4 and TRBJ2-3, with a tentative D call TRBD2 (5 bases). The V end lost 4 bases, the J end lost 0 bases, and 9 bases lay between the germline ends. CDR1 is SGHNT, CDR2 YYREEE, per germline (reference sequence). There are 14 residues in the CDR3. In DNA form, the CDR3 reads TGTGCCAGCAGCCGAGGGTCTAGCACAGATACGCAGTATTTT. It translates to CASSRGSSTDTQYF. Full variable domain (outside the CDR3, taken from reference TRBV5-4 and TRBJ2-3): ETGVTQSPTHLIKTRGQQVTLRCSSQSGHNTVSWYQQALGQGPQFIFQYYREEENGRGNFPPRFSGLQFPNYSSELNVNALELDDSALYLCASSRGSSTDTQYFGPGTRLTVL.

The V gene is TRBV29-1, the J gene TRBJ1-2; the match to TRBD1 covers 7 bases. J gave up 4 bases and V 3 bases, and 5 bases lay outside the gene matches. CDR3 length equals 13 residues. Germline-derived CDR1 and CDR2 are SQVTM and ANQGSEA. The CDR3 protein is CSVDEDRAYGYTF. The CDR3 region has the DNA TGCAGCGTTGACGAAGACAGGGCCTATGGCTACACCTTC.

The chain recombines TRBV10-3 with TRBJ2-7; possible D gene TRBD1, 6 bases. Trimming left V 5 bases short and J 6 bases short, with 11 bases between. The CDR3 runs 12 residues. Germline CDR1 and CDR2: ENHRY and SYGVKD. CDR3 residues: CAISSQGPEQYF. As DNA, the CDR3 is TGTGCCATCAGTTCTCAGGGGCCCGAGCAGTACTTC.

The chain links TRBV6-5 to TRBJ2-7; 9 nucleotides match TRBD1. The length of the CDR3 is 13 residues. The ends lost 5 bases at V and 6 bases at J; junction bases unmatched: 5. Germline CDR1 and CDR2: MNHEY and SVGAGI. The CDR3 DNA is TGTGCCAGCAGTGCCGACAGGGGGGGCGAGCAGTACTTC. Amino acids: CASSADRGGEQYF.

The V and J genes are TRBV27 and TRBJ1-5, with D hard to call. The CDR3 totals 14 residues. Trimming cost V 1 base and J 8 bases, with 12 bases left between them. CDR1 and CDR2 (germline): MNHEY, SMNVEV (reference sequence). The CDR3 sequence is CASSLWGGSEPQHF. CDR3 sequence (DNA): TGTGCCAGCAGTTTATGGGGAGGTAGCGAGCCCCAGCATTTT.

A few counts support this clone. V is TRBV5-1 and J is TRBJ2-1; D perhaps matches TRBD2 (6 bases). The V end was cut by 7 bases, the J end by 0 bases, with 8 bases between. CDR1 is SGHRS, CDR2 YFSETQ, per germline. The CDR3 has 13 amino acids. The CDR3 bases are TGCGCCAGCCGGGGGAGCTCCTACAATGAGCAGTTCTTC. Its translation is CASRGSSYNEQFF.